The 32 T cell receptor beta chains given below trace back to one sample, sequenced in a study of CDR3 diversity in severe acne. Each CDR3 protein gets one entry after TCRdb re-called the PCR reads with MiXCR. The sample records tens of thousands of distinct CDR3 sequences, around 53% being singletons. What was sequenced was blood. Every receptor here comes from a male donor in good health, without acne.

The CDR3 here is CASSQGYSRTGGFQPQHF. CDR3 in DNA: TGCGCCAGCAGCCAAGGGTATTCGCGGACAGGGGGATTTCAGCCCCAGCATTTT. The chain carries TRBV4-1 and TRBJ1-5; 10 positions match TRBD1. CDR1 MGHRA and CDR2 YSYEKL come from the germline V gene. V trimming: 1 base; J trimming: 6 bases; junction bases outside the gene matches: 12. The CDR3 spans 18 residues.

The sample holds a few counts of this clonotype. The chain joins TRBV7-8 to TRBJ2-5; possibly TRBD2 for D (6 bases). In germline, CDR1 is SGHVS, CDR2 FQNEAQ. Trimming stripped 5 bases from V and 4 bases from J, with 20 bases between. The CDR3 runs to 16 residues. DNA for the CDR3: TGTGCCAGCAGCCGACACGGGACTGCCGCCGGAGAGACCCAGTACTTC. Amino acid sequence: CASSRHGTAAGETQYF.

This chain joins TRBV19 and TRBJ1-5; D is undetermined. In germline, CDR1 is LNHDA, CDR2 SQIVND (reference sequence). Trimming stripped 2 bases from V and 6 bases from J, with 11 bases between. The CDR3 is made up of 14 amino acids. CDR3 protein: CASSITGYGQPQHF. The CDR3 DNA sequence: TGTGCCAGTAGTATAACGGGGTACGGTCAGCCCCAGCATTTT.

This sequence joins TRBV18 and TRBJ2-3, with TRBD2 identical over 9 bases. The CDR3 has 14 residues. Trimming at V came to 6 bases and at J to 4 bases, leaving 5 bases not matched to a gene. Germline V gene sequence: CDR1 KGHSH, CDR2 LQKENI. CDR3 nucleotide sequence: TGTGCCAGCTCGCTAGCGGGGCGCGCAGATACGCAGTATTTT. The encoded protein is CASSLAGRADTQYF.

To note about this clonotype: A read error may explain this, as a much larger clone is one base away. This chain connects TRBV7-9 to TRBJ2-1, with D uncertain. V lost 5 bases, J lost 8 bases, and 10 bases lay in between. This CDR3 spans 12 amino acids. Per germline, CDR1 SEHNR and CDR2 FQNEAQ (reference sequence). The CDR3 is CASSPLLHEQFF. DNA for the CDR3: TGTGCCAGCAGCCCCCTGTTGCATGAGCAGTTCTTC.

This clonotype has more than one count but fewer than ten. The chain employs TRBV10-3 and TRBJ1-1; 7 bases are a match to TRBD1. Germline V CDR1 and CDR2: ENHRY, SYGVKD. This CDR3 region has 13 residues. V trimming: 3 bases; J trimming: 8 bases; junction bases outside the gene matches: 6. In DNA, the CDR3 is TGTGCCATCAGTGAATTGGACAGGCGCGAAGCTTTCTTT. Protein product: CAISELDRREAFF.

This clonotype was observed a few times. The chain recombines TRBV19 with TRBJ2-6; 8 nucleotides agree with TRBD1. The CDR3 extends over 16 amino acids. Germline CDR1 and CDR2: LNHDA and SQIVND (reference sequence). V gave up 7 bases and J gave up 0 bases; unmatched junction bases: 5. The DNA of the CDR3 is TGTGCCAGTATGCCTCAGGGGGCCTCTGGGGCCAACGTCCTGACTTTC. This gives the protein CASMPQGASGANVLTF.

This clonotype was recorded at least ten times. The chain joins TRBV5-6 to TRBJ2-3; 14 bases agree with TRBD2. V was clipped by 4 bases and J by 7 bases; unmatched bases: 5. This CDR3 is built from 15 residues. Germline CDR1 and CDR2: SGHDT and YYEEEE. CDR3 in amino acids: CASSRLAGGRNTQYF. The CDR3 nucleotides are TGTGCCAGCAGCCGACTAGCGGGAGGGAGAAATACGCAGTATTTT.

This clonotype was counted once. The CDR3 DNA follows: TGTGCCAGCAGATGGTCATTGGGGTCGGCCCCTACGCAGTATTTT. This encodes CASRWSLGSAPTQYF. V and J are TRBV6-5 and TRBJ2-3; D unresolved. Trimming shortened V by 6 bases and J by 8 bases, and 21 bases separated the two germline ends. The CDR3 consists of 15 residues. CDR1 is MNHEY and CDR2 is SVGAGI in the germline V gene.

This rearrangement joins TRBV11-2 to TRBJ2-7; TRBD1 or TRBD2 may be the D gene (5 bases each). Trimming removed 5 bases from V and 6 bases from J, with 17 bases in between. CDR3 size: 14 residues. Germline V gene lookup returns CDR1 SGHAT and CDR2 FQNNGV. In nucleotides, the CDR3 is TGTGCCAGCAGCCCCGGGACCGACCTCGGCGAGCAGTACTTC. Its translation is CASSPGTDLGEQYF.

The chain uses TRBV2 and TRBJ2-7; weak D call: TRBD1 (6 bases). The CDR3 is made up of 15 amino acids. Trimming cost V 6 bases and J 5 bases, with 20 bases left between them. Germline loops: CDR1 SNHLY, CDR2 FYNNEI. This CDR3 is CASSVGGRGDHEQYF. Written as DNA, the CDR3 is TGTGCCAGCAGCGTTGGGGGCAGGGGCGATCACGAGCAGTACTTC.

The DNA for the CDR3 is TGTGCCAGCAGCTTAGTTGGGGACGGGGCTTACAATGAGCAGTTCTTC. Its protein product is CASSLVGDGAYNEQFF. The chain uses TRBV7-9 and TRBJ2-1; tentatively, D is TRBD1 or TRBD2 (5 bases each). Germline lookup yields CDR1 SEHNR and CDR2 FQNEAQ (reference sequence). V lost 1 base and J 4 bases, leaving 14 bases between the germline ends. The CDR3 sequence is 16 residues long.

The chain uses TRBV20-1 and TRBJ1-3; D is uncertain. The CDR3 consists of 13 residues. The ends were cut back, 0 bases at V and 7 bases at J, with 10 bases in the middle. From germline, CDR1 is DFQATT and CDR2 SNEGSKA (reference sequence). The CDR3 is CSARESSLNTIYF. The DNA of the CDR3 is TGCAGTGCTAGAGAATCTAGCTTGAACACCATATATTTT.

The genes are TRBV7-2 and TRBJ1-2; perhaps TRBD1 as D (6 bases). CDR1 and CDR2 (germline): SGHTA, FQGNSA. V was trimmed by 5 bases and J by 4 bases, leaving 17 bases between them. This CDR3 spans 15 amino acids. The CDR3 protein is CASSPQGLPLYGYTF. The CDR3 region has the DNA TGTGCCAGCAGCCCTCAGGGGCTCCCGCTCTATGGCTACACCTTC.

This chain joins TRBV6-6 and TRBJ2-2; 11 bases match TRBD1. Germline CDR1 MNHNY, CDR2 SVGAGI (reference sequence). Germline trimming cut 5 bases from V and 6 bases from J; bases unmatched to any gene: 5. This CDR3 comprises 15 residues. CDR3 protein: CASSLSGQGAGELFF. CDR3 nucleotides: TGTGCCAGCAGTCTGTCGGGACAGGGGGCCGGGGAGCTGTTTTTT.

The chain's CDR3 is CASSPNDNYGYTF. CDR3 bases: TGTGCCAGCAGTCCTAACGACAACTATGGCTACACCTTC. The V and J genes are TRBV6-5 and TRBJ1-2; D gene uncertain. The CDR3 loop spans 13 amino acids. Germline CDR1 reads MNHEY; CDR2 reads SVGAGI. With 5 bases removed from V and 2 bases from J, the gap between germline ends came to 9 bases.

The rearrangement uses TRBV20-1 and TRBJ2-7; a possible D gene is TRBD2 (6 bases). The CDR3 covers 13 residues. CDR1 is DFQATT and CDR2 is SNEGSKA in the germline V gene (reference sequence). V gave up 6 bases and J gave up 3 bases, with 15 bases separating them. CDR3 nucleotide sequence: TGCAGTGCCCGCGGGGCAGGAGACTACGAGCAGTACTTC. Amino acid sequence: CSARGAGDYEQYF.

The chain carries TRBV20-1 and TRBJ2-7; no reliable D call. With 3 bases removed from V and 4 bases from J, the gap between germline ends came to 10 bases. Germline CDR1 is DFQATT and CDR2 is SNEGSKA (reference sequence). This CDR3 region has 12 residues. The CDR3 here is CSARDVGYEQYF. CDR3 in DNA: TGCAGTGCTAGGGATGTGGGGTACGAGCAGTACTTC.

The table lists this clonotype with a few counts. This rearrangement joins TRBV7-9 to TRBJ1-1, with a possible D match to TRBD1 (5 bases). V lost 5 bases to trimming and J lost 3 bases, with 10 bases between them. The germline CDR1 and CDR2 sequences are SEHNR and FQNEAQ (reference sequence). This CDR3 has 13 amino acids. The DNA of the CDR3 is TGTGCCAGCAGCGGGGGGAGGGACACTGAAGCTTTCTTT. Translation: CASSGGRDTEAFF. The full variable domain, with the rest looked up from reference TRBV7-9 and TRBJ1-1, is DTGVSQNPRHKITKRGQNVTFRCDPISEHNRLYWYRQTLGQGPEFLTYFQNEAQLEKSRLLSDRFSAERPKGSFSTLEIQRTEQGDSAMYLCASSGGRDTEAFFGQGTRLTVV.

J is TRBJ1-1 and V is TRBV18; D is uncertain. The CDR3 loop spans 12 amino acids. Germline V gene sequence: CDR1 KGHSH, CDR2 LQKENI. Trimming took 5 bases from V and 7 from J, leaving 11 bases between them. CDR3 sequence: CASSTYIGEAFF. In DNA form, the CDR3 reads TGTGCCAGCTCAACTTATATCGGTGAAGCTTTCTTT.

The CDR3 region has the DNA TGTGCCAGCAGTTTAGGAGGGACTGCCCATTCACCCCTCCACTTT. It encodes CASSLGGTAHSPLHF. V usage is TRBV28 and J usage is TRBJ1-6, with a tentative D call TRBD1 (5 bases). V shed 2 bases and J shed 8 bases, with 13 bases lying between them. The CDR3 has 15 amino acids. CDR1 and CDR2 from the germline V gene are MDHEN and SYDVKM.

This clonotype was seen many times. The chain uses TRBV14 and TRBJ2-2; tentative D call: TRBD2 (6 bases). Germline V lookup: CDR1 SGHDN, CDR2 FVKESK. Trimming left V 6 bases short and J 4 bases short, with 12 bases between. The CDR3 is 14 residues long. CDR3 sequence: CASSRDFFTGELFF. The CDR3 DNA reads as TGTGCCAGCAGTCGGGACTTTTTCACCGGGGAGCTGTTTTTT.

V gene TRBV15 combines with J gene TRBJ2-3, with D unclear. This CDR3 is 13 amino acids long. Between the trimmed V and J ends, which lost 0 bases and 10 bases, there was a span of 11 bases. CDR1 is LNHNV, CDR2 YYDKDF, per germline (reference sequence). CDR3 coding DNA: TGTGCCACCAGCAGAGATCTCGAGAGTGCGCAGTATTTT. This translates into CATSRDLESAQYF.

The rearrangement joins TRBV20-1 to TRBJ1-5, with 7 bases fitting TRBD1. The V gene's germline CDR1 is DFQATT and CDR2 SNEGSKA (reference sequence). This CDR3 region has 12 residues. V shed 6 bases, J shed 6 bases, and the junction held 5 bases outside the gene matches. The DNA for the CDR3 is TGCAGTGCAGGGACAGTCGGTCAGCCCCAGCATTTT. Translation gives CSAGTVGQPQHF.

A note on this clonotype: Mismatch with germline at one junction end may stem from a read error. The chain couples TRBV29-1 to TRBJ2-7; 8 bases fit TRBD1. Germline CDR1 and CDR2: SQVTM and ANQGSEA. The CDR3 spans 13 residues. CDR3 nucleotide sequence: TGCAACGTTCCCAGGACAGGGAGTTACGAGCAGTACTTC. It encodes CNVPRTGSYEQYF.

The chain joins TRBV7-9 to TRBJ2-7; no firm D call. Germline CDR1 is SEHNR and CDR2 is FQNEAQ (reference sequence). Between the trimmed V and J ends, which lost 5 bases and 0 bases, there was a span of 11 bases. The CDR3 spans 14 residues. CDR3 bases: TGTGCCAGCAGCCGGACCGCGAGCTCCTACGAGCAGTACTTC. Translating gives CASSRTASSYEQYF.

This clonotype was observed at least ten times. This sequence joins TRBV6-1 and TRBJ2-3; 9 positions match TRBD2. Germline CDR1 is MNHNS and CDR2 is SASEGT. CDR3 length equals 13 residues. V trimming: 2 bases; J trimming: 9 bases; junction bases outside the gene matches: 3. The DNA of the CDR3 is TGTGCCAGCAGTGAACGGCGGGGGGGGACGCAGTATTTT. Its translation is CASSERRGGTQYF.

Note on this clonotype: A much larger clone lies a single base off, so this may be a read error. V gene TRBV10-3 combines with J gene TRBJ1-2; no definite D call. CDR3 size: 12 residues. In germline, CDR1 is ENHRY, CDR2 SYGVKD. Trimming cost V 4 bases and J 6 bases, with 9 bases left between them. The CDR3 spells CAISVEGDGYTF. CDR3 DNA sequence: TGTGCCATCAGTGTAGAGGGAGATGGCTACACCTTC.

The gene calls are TRBV7-9 and TRBJ2-1; 8 bases map to TRBD2. CDR1 is SEHNR and CDR2 is FQNEAQ in the germline V gene (reference sequence). The CDR3 extends over 17 amino acids. J lost 6 bases, V lost 3 bases, and 13 bases had no gene match. This chain's CDR3 is CASSFQGQAGESNEQFF. CDR3 nucleotides: TGTGCCAGCAGCTTTCAGGGGCAAGCGGGGGAAAGCAATGAGCAGTTCTTC.

This chain joins TRBV5-1 and TRBJ2-1, with 8 bases aligning to TRBD1. CDR3 length equals 13 residues. In germline, CDR1 is SGHRS, CDR2 YFSETQ. V gave up 4 bases and J gave up 8 bases; unmatched junction bases: 5. CDR3 amino acids: CASSRTGYDEQFF. CDR3 DNA: TGCGCCAGCAGCCGGACAGGGTACGATGAGCAGTTCTTC.

The gene calls are TRBV10-1 and TRBJ1-5; the match to TRBD1 covers 7 bases. V trimming: 5 bases; J trimming: 0 bases; junction bases outside the gene matches: 4. The CDR3 has 15 residues. Germline CDR1 and CDR2: WNHNN and SYGVQD (reference sequence). The CDR3 sequence: CASSRTGHSNQPQHF. For the CDR3, the DNA is TGCGCCAGCAGTAGGACAGGACATAGCAATCAGCCCCAGCATTTT.

The CDR3, as DNA: TGTGCCAGCAGTTTAGATCTAGACGGGACGACTGGGGCCAACGTCCTGACTTTC. This translates into CASSLDLDGTTGANVLTF. The chain links TRBV12-3 or TRBV12-4 to TRBJ2-6; D tentatively reads TRBD1 or TRBD2 (5 bases each). The CDR3 is 18 amino acids. V gave up 1 base and J gave up 2 bases, with 15 bases separating them.